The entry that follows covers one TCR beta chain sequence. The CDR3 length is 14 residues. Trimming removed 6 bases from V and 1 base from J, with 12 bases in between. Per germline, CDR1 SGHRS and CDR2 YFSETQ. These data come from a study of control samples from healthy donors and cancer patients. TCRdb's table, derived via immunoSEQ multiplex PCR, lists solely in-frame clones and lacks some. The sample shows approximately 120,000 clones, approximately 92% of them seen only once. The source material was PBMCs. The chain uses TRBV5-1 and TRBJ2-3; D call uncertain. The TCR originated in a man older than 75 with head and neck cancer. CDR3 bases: TGCGCCAGCACGCATAGGGCCGGCACAGATACGCAGTATTTT. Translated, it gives CASTHRAGTDTQYF. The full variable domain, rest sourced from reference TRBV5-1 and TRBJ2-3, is KAGVTQTPRYLIKTRGQQVTLSCSPISGHRSVSWYQQTPGQGLQFLFEYFSETQRNKGNFPGRFSGRQFSNSRSEMNVSTLELGDSALYLCASTHRAGTDTQYFGPGTRLTVL.